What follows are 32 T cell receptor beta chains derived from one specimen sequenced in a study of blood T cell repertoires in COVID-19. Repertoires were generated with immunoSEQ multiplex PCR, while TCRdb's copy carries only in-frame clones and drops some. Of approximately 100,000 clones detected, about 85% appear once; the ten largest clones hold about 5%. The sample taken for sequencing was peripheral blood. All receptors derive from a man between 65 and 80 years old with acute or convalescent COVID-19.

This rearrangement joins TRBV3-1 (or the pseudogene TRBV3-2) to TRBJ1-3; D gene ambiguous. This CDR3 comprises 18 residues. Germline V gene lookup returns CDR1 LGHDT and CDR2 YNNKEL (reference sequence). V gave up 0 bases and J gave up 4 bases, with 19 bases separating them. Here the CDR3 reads CASSQDSNGGPKGNTIYF. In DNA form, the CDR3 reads TGTGCCAGCAGCCAAGATAGTAACGGAGGACCGAAAGGAAACACCATATATTTT.

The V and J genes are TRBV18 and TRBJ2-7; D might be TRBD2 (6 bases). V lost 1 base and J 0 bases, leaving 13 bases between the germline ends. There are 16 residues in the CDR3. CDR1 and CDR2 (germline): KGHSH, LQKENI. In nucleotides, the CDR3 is TGTGCCAGCTCACCACAGGGGACTCGGAGCTCCTACGAGCAGTACGTC. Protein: CASSPQGTRSSYEQYV.

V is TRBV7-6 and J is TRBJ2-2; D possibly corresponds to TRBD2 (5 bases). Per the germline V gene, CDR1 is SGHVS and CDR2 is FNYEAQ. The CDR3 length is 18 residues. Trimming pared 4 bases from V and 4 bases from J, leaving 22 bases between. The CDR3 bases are TGTGCCAGCAGCTCCCCTATGGCATGGGAGCATGGCACCGGGGAGCTGTTTTTT. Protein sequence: CASSSPMAWEHGTGELFF.

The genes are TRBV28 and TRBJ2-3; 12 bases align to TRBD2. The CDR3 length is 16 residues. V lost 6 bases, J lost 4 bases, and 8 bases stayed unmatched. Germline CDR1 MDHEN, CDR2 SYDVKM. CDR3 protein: CASSRPLAGGADTQYF. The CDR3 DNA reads TGTGCCAGCAGCCGCCCCCTAGCGGGGGGGGCAGATACGCAGTATTTT. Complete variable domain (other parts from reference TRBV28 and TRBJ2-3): DVKVTQSSRYLVKRTGEKVFLECVQDMDHENMFWYRQDPGLGLRLIYFSYDVKMKEKGDIPEGYSVSREKKERFSLILESASTNQTSMYLCASSRPLAGGADTQYFGPGTRLTVL.

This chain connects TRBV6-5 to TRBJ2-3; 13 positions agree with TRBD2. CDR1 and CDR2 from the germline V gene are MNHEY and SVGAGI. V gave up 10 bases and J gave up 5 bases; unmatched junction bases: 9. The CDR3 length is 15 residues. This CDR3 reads CATHTSGGAVDTQYF. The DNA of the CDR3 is TGTGCCACCCATACTAGCGGGGGGGCCGTAGATACGCAGTATTTT.

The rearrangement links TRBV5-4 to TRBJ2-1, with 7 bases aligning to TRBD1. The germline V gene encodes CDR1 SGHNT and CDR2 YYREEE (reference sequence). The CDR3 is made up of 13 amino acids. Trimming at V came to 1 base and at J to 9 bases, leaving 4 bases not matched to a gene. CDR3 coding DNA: TGTGCCAGCAGCTTGCAGGGACAGATTGAGCAGTTCTTC. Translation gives CASSLQGQIEQFF.

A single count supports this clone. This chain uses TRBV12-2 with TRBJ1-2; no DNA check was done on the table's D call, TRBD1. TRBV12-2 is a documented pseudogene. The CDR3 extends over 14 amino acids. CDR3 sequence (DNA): TGTGCAAGTCGCTACAGGTTTACTAACTATGGCTACACCTTC. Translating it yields CASRYRFTNYGYTF.

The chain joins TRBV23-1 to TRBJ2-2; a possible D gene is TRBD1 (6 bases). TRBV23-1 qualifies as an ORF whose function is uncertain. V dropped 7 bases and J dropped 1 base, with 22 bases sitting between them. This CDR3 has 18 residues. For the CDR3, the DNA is TGCGCCAGCACCGAACGGGCCCCGGGACAACTGAACACCGGGGAGCTGTTTTTT. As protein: CASTERAPGQLNTGELFF.

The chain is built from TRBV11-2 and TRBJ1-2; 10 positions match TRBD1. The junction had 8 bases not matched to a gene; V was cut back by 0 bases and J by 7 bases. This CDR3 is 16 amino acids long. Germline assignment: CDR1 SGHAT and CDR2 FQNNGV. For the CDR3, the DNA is TGTGCCAGCAGCTTAGATAACCGACAGGGGGCAGGTGGCTACACCTTC. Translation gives CASSLDNRQGAGGYTF. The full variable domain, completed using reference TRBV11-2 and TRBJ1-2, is EAGVAQSPRYKIIEKRQSVAFWCNPISGHATLYWYQQILGQGPKLLIQFQNNGVVDDSQLPKDRFSAERLKGVDSTLKIQPAKLEDSAVYLCASSLDNRQGAGGYTFGSGTRLTVV.

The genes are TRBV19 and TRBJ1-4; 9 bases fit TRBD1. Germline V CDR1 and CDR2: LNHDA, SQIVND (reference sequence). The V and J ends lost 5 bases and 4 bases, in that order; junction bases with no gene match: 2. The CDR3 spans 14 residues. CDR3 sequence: CASSLGQGNEKLFF. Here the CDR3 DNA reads TGTGCCAGTAGTTTGGGACAGGGTAATGAAAAACTGTTTTTT.

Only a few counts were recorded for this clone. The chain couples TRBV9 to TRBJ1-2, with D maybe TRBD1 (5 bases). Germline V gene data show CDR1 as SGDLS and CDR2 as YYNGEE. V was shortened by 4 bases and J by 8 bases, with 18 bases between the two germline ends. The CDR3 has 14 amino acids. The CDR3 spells CASSPQEGPWGYTF. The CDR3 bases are TGTGCCAGCAGCCCCCAGGAGGGGCCATGGGGCTACACCTTC.

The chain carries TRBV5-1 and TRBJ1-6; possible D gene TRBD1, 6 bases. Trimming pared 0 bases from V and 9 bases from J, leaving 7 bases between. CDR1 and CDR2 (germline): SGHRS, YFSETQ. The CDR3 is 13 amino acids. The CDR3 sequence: CASSLEQGSPLHF. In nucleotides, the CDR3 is TGCGCCAGCAGCTTGGAACAGGGTTCACCCCTCCACTTT.

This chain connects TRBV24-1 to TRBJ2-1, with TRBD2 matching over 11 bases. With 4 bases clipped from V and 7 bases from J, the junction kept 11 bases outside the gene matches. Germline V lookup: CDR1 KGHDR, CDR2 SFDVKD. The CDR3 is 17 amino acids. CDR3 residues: CATSDPIASGGRNEQFF. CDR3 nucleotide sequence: TGTGCCACCAGTGACCCTATCGCTAGCGGGGGGCGGAATGAGCAGTTCTTC.

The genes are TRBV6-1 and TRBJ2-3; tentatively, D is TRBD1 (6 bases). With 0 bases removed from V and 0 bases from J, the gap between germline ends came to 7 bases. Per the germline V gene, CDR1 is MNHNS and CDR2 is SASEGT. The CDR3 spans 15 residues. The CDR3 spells CASSEAGASTDTQYF. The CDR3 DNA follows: TGTGCCAGCAGTGAAGCGGGGGCGAGCACAGATACGCAGTATTTT.

CDR3 coding DNA: TGTGCCAGCAGCCTCCCCCTAGGTCGGGGGAACACCGGGGAGCTGTTTTTT. It codes for CASSLPLGRGNTGELFF. The rearrangement links TRBV14 to TRBJ2-2; a possible D gene is TRBD2 (5 bases). Germline assignment: CDR1 SGHDN and CDR2 FVKESK. This CDR3 spans 17 amino acids. The V and J ends lost 4 bases and 1 base respectively, with 16 bases between them.

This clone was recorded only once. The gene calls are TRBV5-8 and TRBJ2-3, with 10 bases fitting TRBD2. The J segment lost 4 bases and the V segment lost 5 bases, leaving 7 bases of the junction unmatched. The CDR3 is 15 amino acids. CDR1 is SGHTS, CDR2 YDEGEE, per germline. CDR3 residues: CASRHTSGAPDTQYF. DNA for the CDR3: TGTGCCAGCAGGCACACTAGCGGGGCGCCAGATACGCAGTATTTT.

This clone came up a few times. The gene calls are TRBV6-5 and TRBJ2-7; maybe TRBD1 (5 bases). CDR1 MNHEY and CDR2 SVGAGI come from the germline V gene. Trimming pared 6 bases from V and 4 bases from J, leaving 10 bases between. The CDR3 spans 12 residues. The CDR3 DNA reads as TGTGCCAGCAGCCTGGGGCAATACGAGCAGTACGTC. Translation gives CASSLGQYEQYV.

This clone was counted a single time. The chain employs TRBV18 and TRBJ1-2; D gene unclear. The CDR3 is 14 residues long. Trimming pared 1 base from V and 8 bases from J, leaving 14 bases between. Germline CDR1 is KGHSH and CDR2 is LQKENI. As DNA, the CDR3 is TGTGCCAGCTCACCACAGGGAGGTCCTAGCGGCTACACCTTC. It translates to CASSPQGGPSGYTF.

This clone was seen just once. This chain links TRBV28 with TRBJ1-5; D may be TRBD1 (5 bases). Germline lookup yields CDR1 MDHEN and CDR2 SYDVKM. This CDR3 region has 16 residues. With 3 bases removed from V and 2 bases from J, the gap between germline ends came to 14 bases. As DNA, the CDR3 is TGTGCCAGCAGTTTCATCCAGGGTGGGGGCAATCAGCCCCAGCATTTT. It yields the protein CASSFIQGGGNQPQHF.

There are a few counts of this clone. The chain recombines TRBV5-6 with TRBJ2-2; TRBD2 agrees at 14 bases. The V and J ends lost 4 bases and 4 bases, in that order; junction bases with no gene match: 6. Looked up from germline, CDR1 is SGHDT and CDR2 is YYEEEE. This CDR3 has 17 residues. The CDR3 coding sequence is TGTGCCAGCAGCCCGGGACTAGCGGGGGCGGGCACCGGGGAGCTGTTTTTT. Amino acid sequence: CASSPGLAGAGTGELFF.

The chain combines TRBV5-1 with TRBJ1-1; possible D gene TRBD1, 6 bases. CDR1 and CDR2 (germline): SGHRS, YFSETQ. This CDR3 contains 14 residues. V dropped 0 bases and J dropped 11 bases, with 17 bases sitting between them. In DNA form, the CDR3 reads TGCGCCAGCAGCTTGGCACCGGGACAAGAAACGGCTTTCTTT. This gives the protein CASSLAPGQETAFF.

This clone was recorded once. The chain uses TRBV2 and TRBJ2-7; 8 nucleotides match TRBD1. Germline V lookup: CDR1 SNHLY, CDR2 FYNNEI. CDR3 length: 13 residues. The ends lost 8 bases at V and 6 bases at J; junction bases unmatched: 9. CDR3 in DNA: TGTGCCAGCTGTGTGGACAGGGTGGCCGAGCAGTACTTC. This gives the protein CASCVDRVAEQYF.

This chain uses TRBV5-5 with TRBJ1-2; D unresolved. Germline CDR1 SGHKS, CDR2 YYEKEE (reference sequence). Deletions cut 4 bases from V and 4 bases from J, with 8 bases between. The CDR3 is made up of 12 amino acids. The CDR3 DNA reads TGTGCCAGCAGCCCGAGGGTCTATGGCTACACCTTC. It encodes CASSPRVYGYTF.

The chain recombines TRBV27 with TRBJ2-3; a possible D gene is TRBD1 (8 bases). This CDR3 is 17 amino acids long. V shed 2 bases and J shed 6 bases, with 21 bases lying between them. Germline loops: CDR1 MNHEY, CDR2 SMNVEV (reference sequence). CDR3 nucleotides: TGTGCCAGCAGTTTAGGGGGGGGGCAGGGGGCCATCGATACGCAGTATTTT. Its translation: CASSLGGGQGAIDTQYF.

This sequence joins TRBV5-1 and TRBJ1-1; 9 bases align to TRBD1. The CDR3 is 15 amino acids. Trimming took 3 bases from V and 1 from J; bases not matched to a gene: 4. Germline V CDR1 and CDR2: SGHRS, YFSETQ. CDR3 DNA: TGCGCCAGCAGCTCGGGACAGGGAAAGAACACTGAAGCTTTCTTT. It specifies CASSSGQGKNTEAFF.

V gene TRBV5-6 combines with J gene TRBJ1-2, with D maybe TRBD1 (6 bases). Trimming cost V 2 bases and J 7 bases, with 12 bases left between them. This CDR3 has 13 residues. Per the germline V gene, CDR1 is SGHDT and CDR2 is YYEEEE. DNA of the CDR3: TGTGCCAGCAGCTTCCGGGGGGCTGGTGGCTACACCTTC. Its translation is CASSFRGAGGYTF.

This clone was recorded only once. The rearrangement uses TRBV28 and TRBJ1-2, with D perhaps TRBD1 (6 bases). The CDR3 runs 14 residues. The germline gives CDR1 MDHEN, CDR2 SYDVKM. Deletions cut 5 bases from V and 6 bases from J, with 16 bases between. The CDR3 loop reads CASSRRGSENGYTF. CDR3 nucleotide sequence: TGTGCCAGCAGTCGTAGGGGGTCTGAGAATGGCTACACCTTC.

In DNA, the CDR3 is TGTGCCAGCAGCTTCGACAGGGGGTCAGATACGCAGTATTTT. It encodes CASSFDRGSDTQYF. The V gene is TRBV7-9, the J gene TRBJ2-3, with TRBD1 identical over 9 bases. Germline V lookup: CDR1 SEHNR, CDR2 FQNEAQ (reference sequence). This CDR3 region has 14 residues. V shed 3 bases and J 4 bases; nucleotides not matched to a gene: 2.

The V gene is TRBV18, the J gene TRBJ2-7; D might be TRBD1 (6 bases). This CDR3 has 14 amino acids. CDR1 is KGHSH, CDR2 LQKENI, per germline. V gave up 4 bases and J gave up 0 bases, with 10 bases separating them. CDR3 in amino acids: CASSLTGSSYEQYF. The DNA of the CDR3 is TGTGCCAGCTCACTAACAGGGAGCTCCTACGAGCAGTACTTC. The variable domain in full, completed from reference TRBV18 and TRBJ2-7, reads NAGVMQNPRHLVRRRGQEARLRCSPMKGHSHVYWYRQLPEEGLKFMVYLQKENIIDESGMPKERFSAEFPKEGPSILRIQQVVRGDSAAYFCASSLTGSSYEQYFGPGTRLTVT.

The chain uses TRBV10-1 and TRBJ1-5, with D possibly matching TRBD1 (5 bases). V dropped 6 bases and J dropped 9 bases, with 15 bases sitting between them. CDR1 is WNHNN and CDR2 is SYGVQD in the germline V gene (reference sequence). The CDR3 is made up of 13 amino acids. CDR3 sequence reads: CASSQDIAGPQHF. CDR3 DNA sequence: TGCGCCAGCAGCCAGGACATAGCTGGGCCCCAGCATTTT.

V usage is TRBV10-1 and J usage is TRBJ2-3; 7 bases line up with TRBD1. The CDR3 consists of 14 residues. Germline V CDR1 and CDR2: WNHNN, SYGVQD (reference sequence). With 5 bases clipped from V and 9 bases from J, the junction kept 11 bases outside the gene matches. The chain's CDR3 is CASSKQGPVPTQYF. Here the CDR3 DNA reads TGCGCCAGCAGTAAACAGGGGCCCGTTCCCACGCAGTATTTT.

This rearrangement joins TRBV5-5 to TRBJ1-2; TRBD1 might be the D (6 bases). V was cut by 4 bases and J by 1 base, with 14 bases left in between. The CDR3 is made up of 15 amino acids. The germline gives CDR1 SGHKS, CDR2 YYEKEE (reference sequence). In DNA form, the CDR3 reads TGTGCCAGCAGCCCCCATCAGGGGATTAACTATGGCTACACCTTC. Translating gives CASSPHQGINYGYTF.